The 17 T cell receptor beta chains reported below all come from one sample, sequenced in a study of blood T cells in healthy people across ages. A second roughly 7 to 12 cycle PCR used barcoded and J-beta primers. TCRdb reanalysed the 5' RACE reads using MiXCR and keeps one entry per CDR3 protein. The sample contains hundreds of thousands of distinct CDR3 sequences, under 30% of which appear only once. Sequencing was carried out using blood. The receptors shown here come from a woman of 80 years or more in good health.

This clonotype came up many times. The chain links TRBV5-6 to TRBJ2-7, with 10 bases aligning to TRBD1. Germline loops: CDR1 SGHDT, CDR2 YYEEEE. The CDR3 is 12 residues long. Trimming took 5 bases from V and 6 from J; bases not matched to a gene: 2. This CDR3 reads CASRRDRGEQYF. The DNA of the CDR3 is TGTGCCAGCAGGAGGGACAGGGGCGAGCAGTACTTC.

The gene calls are TRBV19 and TRBJ2-5; D remains unclear. Trimming left V 7 bases short and J 4 bases short, with 13 bases between. CDR1 is LNHDA and CDR2 is SQIVND in the germline V gene (reference sequence). The CDR3 is 13 amino acids. CDR3 loop: CASTRGRRETQYF. The CDR3 coding sequence is TGTGCCAGTACCCGAGGCAGACGAGAGACCCAGTACTTC. The complete variable domain, with remaining parts taken from reference TRBV19 and TRBJ2-5, reads DGGITQSPKYLFRKEGQNVTLSCEQNLNHDAMYWYRQDPGQGLRLIYYSQIVNDFQKGDIAEGYSVSREKKESFPLTVTSAQKNPTAFYLCASTRGRRETQYFGPGTRLLVL.

This clonotype was recorded many times. This chain connects TRBV6-5 to TRBJ2-5; possibly TRBD1 for D (5 bases). The CDR3 runs 14 residues. V lost 6 bases, J lost 7 bases, and 18 bases lay in between. Germline V gives CDR1 MNHEY, CDR2 SVGAGI. CDR3 sequence (DNA): TGTGCCAGCAGGCAGGGCCCAACCGAAGGGACCCAGTACTTC. Protein: CASRQGPTEGTQYF.

This clonotype occurred a few times. A read error may produce the germline difference seen at one junction end. The rearrangement links TRBV7-3 to TRBJ2-2; D may be TRBD2 (5 bases). CDR1 and CDR2 (germline): SGHTA, FQGTGA. CDR3 length: 13 amino acids. The CDR3 bases are TGTGCCAGCAGCTTAGGAGGCTCCGGGGAGCCGTTTTTT. Its protein product is CASSLGGSGEPFF.

This clonotype has a handful of counts. CDR3 protein: CASSLTDTNYGYTF. CDR3 nucleotides: TGTGCCAGCAGTTTAACCGACACCAACTATGGCTACACCTTC. The V and J genes are TRBV28 and TRBJ1-2; the D is unclear. V was pared by 2 bases and J by 2 bases, with 9 bases between. From germline, CDR1 is MDHEN and CDR2 SYDVKM. The CDR3 length is 14 residues.

This sequence joins TRBV20-1 and TRBJ1-1; D ambiguous. Trimming cost V 3 bases and J 8 bases, with 19 bases left between them. From germline, CDR1 is DFQATT and CDR2 SNEGSKA (reference sequence). The CDR3 consists of 14 residues. The CDR3 DNA reads TGCAGTGCTAGCCTCCGGGCCCCGCGGGCCGAAGCTTTCTTT. Amino acids: CSASLRAPRAEAFF.

The table lists this clonotype with many counts. V is TRBV7-2 and J is TRBJ1-2; D is unclear. Looked up from germline, CDR1 is SGHTA and CDR2 is FQGNSA. CDR3 length: 14 residues. V was clipped by 1 base and J by 6 bases, with 12 bases between them. The CDR3 is CASSLGGPSDGYTF. CDR3 in DNA: TGTGCCAGCAGCTTAGGAGGGCCCTCGGATGGCTACACCTTC.

This clonotype has more than one count but fewer than ten. This rearrangement joins TRBV3-1 to TRBJ1-6, with 12 bases that match TRBD1. After removal of 2 bases from V and 10 bases from J, the junction contained 3 bases not matched to a gene. Germline CDR1 is LGHDT and CDR2 is YNNKEL (reference sequence). This CDR3 contains 15 residues. The CDR3 region is CASSQPGTGGSPLHF. The CDR3 nucleotides are TGTGCCAGCAGCCAACCCGGGACAGGGGGCTCACCCCTCCACTTT.

The table lists this clonotype with a count of one. This chain connects TRBV20-1 to TRBJ2-7; tentative D call: TRBD1 (5 bases). Germline CDR1 DFQATT, CDR2 SNEGSKA (reference sequence). Trimming cost V 0 bases and J 0 bases, with 15 bases left between them. The CDR3 spans 16 residues. CDR3 DNA sequence: TGCAGTGCTAGAGATAAAAAAGCAGGGTACTCCTACGAGCAGTACTTC. Translating gives CSARDKKAGYSYEQYF.

This clonotype occurred a few times. This sequence joins TRBV6-1 and TRBJ2-1; TRBD2 matches at 9 bases. The germline CDR1 and CDR2 sequences are MNHNS and SASEGT. Trimming took 4 bases from V and 5 from J; bases not matched to a gene: 12. The CDR3 runs 17 residues. CDR3 in amino acids: CASSVVIGGGGDNEQFF. The CDR3 DNA sequence: TGTGCCAGCAGTGTGGTTATTGGCGGGGGGGGGGACAATGAGCAGTTCTTC.

There are many counts of this clonotype. The J gene is TRBJ2-3, the V gene TRBV5-1; 8 positions match TRBD2. The CDR3 is made up of 15 amino acids. Unmatched junction bases numbered 8, after V lost 4 bases and J lost 4 bases. The germline V gene encodes CDR1 SGHRS and CDR2 YFSETQ. This CDR3 reads CASSLRTSSPDTQYF. In DNA form, the CDR3 reads TGCGCCAGCAGCCTTCGGACTAGCTCTCCAGATACGCAGTATTTT.

This clonotype was counted only a few times. The chain links TRBV5-1 to TRBJ1-6; unclear D gene. The germline V gene has CDR1 SGHRS and CDR2 YFSETQ. Between the trimmed V and J ends, which lost 4 bases and 5 bases, there was a span of 31 bases. The CDR3 length is 21 residues. DNA of the CDR3: TGCGCCAGCAGCGGGCGAGCCCTCGTCGTGGACGTCTCCATCAATAATTCACCCCTCCACTTT. Translating gives CASSGRALVVDVSINNSPLHF.

This clonotype was recorded many times. The V and J genes are TRBV30 and TRBJ1-1, with TRBD1 as a possible D gene (5 bases). The CDR3 sequence is 18 residues long. CDR1 is GTSNPN, CDR2 SVGIG, per germline (reference sequence). V was shortened by 6 bases and J by 4 bases, with 30 bases between the two germline ends. Here the CDR3 reads CACREGVLGTQVSTEAFF. The CDR3 nucleotides read TGTGCCTGTCGAGAAGGGGTACTCGGGACCCAGGTTAGCACTGAAGCTTTCTTT.

This clonotype showed up many times. The chain carries TRBV9 and TRBJ2-3, with a tentative D call TRBD2 (6 bases). Germline V gives CDR1 SGDLS, CDR2 YYNGEE. The ends were cut back, 7 bases at V and 3 bases at J, with 15 bases in the middle. This CDR3 has 14 residues. The CDR3: CASARDSATDTQYF. As DNA, the CDR3 is TGTGCCAGCGCTCGGGACTCGGCAACAGATACGCAGTATTTT.

This clonotype was found a few times. A much larger clone is a single base away; this may be a read error. The chain combines TRBV7-9 with TRBJ2-1; possible D gene TRBD1, 6 bases. The better agreement between TRBJ2-7 and the DNA end casts doubt on the J call. Germline V gene lookup returns CDR1 SEHNR and CDR2 FQNEAQ (reference sequence). This CDR3 has 16 residues. In DNA form, the CDR3 reads TGTGCCAGCAGCTTACTCCGCAGGGGATCCTACAATGAGCAGTACTTC. Residues: CASSLLRRGSYNEQYF.

This clonotype came up once. The rearrangement uses TRBV11-2 and TRBJ2-7, with 7 bases aligning to TRBD1. CDR1 and CDR2 from the germline V gene are SGHAT and FQNNGV. The CDR3 covers 16 residues. V was pared by 1 base and J by 3 bases, with 9 bases of the junction left unmatched. The CDR3 loop reads CASSLVFGTAFYEQYF. In DNA, the CDR3 is TGTGCCAGCAGCTTAGTTTTCGGGACAGCGTTCTACGAGCAGTACTTC.

The chain is built from TRBV20-1 and TRBJ1-5; unclear D gene. Germline loops: CDR1 DFQATT, CDR2 SNEGSKA (reference sequence). Between the trimmed V and J ends, which lost 5 bases and 3 bases, there was a span of 14 bases. The CDR3 contains 14 residues. Here the CDR3 DNA reads TGCAGTGCTGATAGATACAACTACAATCAGCCCCAGCATTTT. Encoded protein: CSADRYNYNQPQHF.